The TCR beta chain under discussion was sequenced for a study of technical replicates of blood from a few donors. Generated by immunoSEQ multiplex PCR, the TCRdb table keeps only in-frame clones and is missing some. The sample includes some 13,000 clones, about 95% of them seen just once. The CDR3 is made up of 14 amino acids. Germline V gene sequence: CDR1 LNHDA, CDR2 SQIVND (reference sequence). V was clipped by 1 base and J by 1 base, with 7 bases between them. The source of this sequence is a human donor in good health. The specimen sequenced was PBMCs. The chain links TRBV19 to TRBJ1-1; D call uncertain. The CDR3 here is CASSIGTGNTEAFF. The CDR3 bases are TGTGCCAGTAGTATAGGTACCGGGAACACTGAAGCTTTCTTT.